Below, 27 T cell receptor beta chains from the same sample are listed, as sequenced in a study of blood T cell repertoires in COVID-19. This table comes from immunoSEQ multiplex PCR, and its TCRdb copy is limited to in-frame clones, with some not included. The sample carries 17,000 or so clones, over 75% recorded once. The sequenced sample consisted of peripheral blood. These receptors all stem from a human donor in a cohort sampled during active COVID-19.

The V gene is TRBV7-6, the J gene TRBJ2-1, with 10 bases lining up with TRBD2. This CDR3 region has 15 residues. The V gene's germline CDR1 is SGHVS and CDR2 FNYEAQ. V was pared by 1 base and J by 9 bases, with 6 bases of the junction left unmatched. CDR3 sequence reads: CASSLGQREGGEQFF. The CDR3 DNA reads TGTGCCAGCAGCTTAGGTCAGCGGGAGGGGGGTGAGCAGTTCTTC.

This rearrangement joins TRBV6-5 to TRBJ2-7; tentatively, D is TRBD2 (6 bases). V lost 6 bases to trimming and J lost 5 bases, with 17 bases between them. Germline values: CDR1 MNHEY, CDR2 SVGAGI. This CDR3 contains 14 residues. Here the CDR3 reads CASSSPTSTDEQYF. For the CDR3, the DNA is TGTGCCAGCAGCTCCCCGACTAGTACGGACGAGCAGTACTTC.

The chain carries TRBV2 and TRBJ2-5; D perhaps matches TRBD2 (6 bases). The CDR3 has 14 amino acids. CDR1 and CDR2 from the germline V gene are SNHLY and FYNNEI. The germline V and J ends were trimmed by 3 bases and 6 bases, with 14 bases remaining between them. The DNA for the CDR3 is TGTGCCAGCAGTGAGGTTGTCACTAGCCAGACCCAGTACTTC. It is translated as CASSEVVTSQTQYF.

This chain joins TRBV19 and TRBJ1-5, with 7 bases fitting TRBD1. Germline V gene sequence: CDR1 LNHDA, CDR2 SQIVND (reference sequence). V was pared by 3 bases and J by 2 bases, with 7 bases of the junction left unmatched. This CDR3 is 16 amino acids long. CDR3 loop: CASSINVRGRNQPQHF. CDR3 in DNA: TGTGCCAGTAGTATTAATGTAAGGGGGCGCAATCAGCCCCAGCATTTT.

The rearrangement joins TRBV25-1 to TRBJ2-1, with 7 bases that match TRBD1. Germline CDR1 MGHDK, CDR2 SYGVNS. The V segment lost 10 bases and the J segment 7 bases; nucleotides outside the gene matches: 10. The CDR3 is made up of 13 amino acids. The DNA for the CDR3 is TGTGCCACCCGGTTCAAGGGACAGAATGAGCAGTTCTTC. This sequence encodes CATRFKGQNEQFF.

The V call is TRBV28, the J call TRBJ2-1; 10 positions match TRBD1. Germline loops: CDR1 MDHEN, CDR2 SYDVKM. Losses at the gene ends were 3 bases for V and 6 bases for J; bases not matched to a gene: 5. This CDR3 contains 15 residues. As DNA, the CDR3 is TGTGCCAGCAGTTTGCCCGGGACAGGGGCCAATGAGCAGTTCTTC. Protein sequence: CASSLPGTGANEQFF.

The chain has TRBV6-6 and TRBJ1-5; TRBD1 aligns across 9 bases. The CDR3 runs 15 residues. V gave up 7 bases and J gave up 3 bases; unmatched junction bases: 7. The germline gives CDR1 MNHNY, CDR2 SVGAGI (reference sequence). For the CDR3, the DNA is TGTGCCAGCATTCGCGGGACAGGGATCAATCAGCCCCAGCATTTT. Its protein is CASIRGTGINQPQHF.

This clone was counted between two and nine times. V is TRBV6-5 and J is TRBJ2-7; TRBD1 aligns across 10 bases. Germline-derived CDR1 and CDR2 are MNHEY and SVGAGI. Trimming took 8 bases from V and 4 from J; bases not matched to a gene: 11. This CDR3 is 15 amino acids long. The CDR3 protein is CASRHQGQGYYEQYF. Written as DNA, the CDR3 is TGTGCCAGCCGCCATCAGGGACAGGGGTATTACGAGCAGTACTTC.

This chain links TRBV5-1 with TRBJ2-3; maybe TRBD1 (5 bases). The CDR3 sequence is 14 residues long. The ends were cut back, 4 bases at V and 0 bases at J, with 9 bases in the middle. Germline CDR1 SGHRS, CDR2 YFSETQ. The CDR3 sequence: CASSPGHSTDTQYF. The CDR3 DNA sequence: TGCGCCAGCAGCCCAGGACACAGCACAGATACGCAGTATTTT.

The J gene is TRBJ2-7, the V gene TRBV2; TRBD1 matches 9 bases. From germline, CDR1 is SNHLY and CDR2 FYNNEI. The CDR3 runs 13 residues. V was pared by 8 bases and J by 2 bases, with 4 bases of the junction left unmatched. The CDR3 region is CASGDRATYEQYF. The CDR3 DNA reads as TGTGCCAGCGGGGACAGGGCCACCTACGAGCAGTACTTC.

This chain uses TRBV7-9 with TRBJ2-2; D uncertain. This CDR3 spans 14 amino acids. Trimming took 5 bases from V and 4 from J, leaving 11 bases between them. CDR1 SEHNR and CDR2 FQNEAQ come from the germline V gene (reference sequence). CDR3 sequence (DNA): TGTGCCAGCAGCCCGCGGATGGGCACCGGGGAGCTGTTTTTT. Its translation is CASSPRMGTGELFF.

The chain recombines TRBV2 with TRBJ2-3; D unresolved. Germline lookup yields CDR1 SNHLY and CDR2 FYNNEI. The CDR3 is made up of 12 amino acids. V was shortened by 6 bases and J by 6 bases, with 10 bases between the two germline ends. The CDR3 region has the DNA TGTGCCAGCAGCCTAGAGTTGGATACGCAGTATTTT. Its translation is CASSLELDTQYF.

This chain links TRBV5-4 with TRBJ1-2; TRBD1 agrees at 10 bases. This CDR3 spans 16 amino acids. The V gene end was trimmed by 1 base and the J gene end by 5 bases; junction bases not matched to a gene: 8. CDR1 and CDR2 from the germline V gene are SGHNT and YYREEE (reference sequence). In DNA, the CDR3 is TGTGCCAGCAGCTTGCCACGGGACAGGGGATTTTATGGCTACACCTTC. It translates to CASSLPRDRGFYGYTF.

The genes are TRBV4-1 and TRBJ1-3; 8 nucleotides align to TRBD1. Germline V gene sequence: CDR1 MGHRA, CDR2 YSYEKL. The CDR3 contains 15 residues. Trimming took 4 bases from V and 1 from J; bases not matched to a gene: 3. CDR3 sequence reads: CASSPQGGSGNTIYF. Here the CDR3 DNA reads TGCGCCAGCAGCCCACAGGGGGGATCTGGAAACACCATATATTTT.

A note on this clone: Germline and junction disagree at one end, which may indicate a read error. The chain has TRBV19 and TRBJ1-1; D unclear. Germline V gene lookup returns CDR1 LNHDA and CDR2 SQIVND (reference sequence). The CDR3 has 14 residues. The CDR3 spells CASSISSSNTKAFF. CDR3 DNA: TGTGCCAGTAGTATAAGCTCCTCGAACACTAAAGCTTTCTTT.

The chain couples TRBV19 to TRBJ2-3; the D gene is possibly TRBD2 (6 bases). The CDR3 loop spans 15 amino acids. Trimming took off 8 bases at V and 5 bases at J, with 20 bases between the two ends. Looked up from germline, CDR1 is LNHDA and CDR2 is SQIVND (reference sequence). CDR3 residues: CASRPSGLGGDTQYF. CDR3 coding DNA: TGTGCCAGTCGCCCCTCGGGGTTGGGGGGAGATACGCAGTATTTT.

CDR3 amino acids: CASSMAHRGVITDTQYF. The CDR3 DNA is TGTGCCAGTAGTATGGCCCACAGGGGAGTAATCACAGATACGCAGTATTTT. The chain combines TRBV19 with TRBJ2-3, with TRBD1 matching 7 bases. Germline V gene lookup returns CDR1 LNHDA and CDR2 SQIVND (reference sequence). CDR3 size: 17 residues. The junction had 11 bases not matched to a gene; V was cut back by 3 bases and J by 2 bases.

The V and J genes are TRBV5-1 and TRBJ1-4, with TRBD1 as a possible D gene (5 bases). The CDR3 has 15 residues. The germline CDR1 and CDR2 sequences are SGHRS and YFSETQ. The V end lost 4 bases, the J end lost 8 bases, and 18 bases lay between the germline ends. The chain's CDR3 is CASSESRAGREKLFF. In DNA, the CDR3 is TGCGCCAGCAGCGAGTCCAGGGCAGGAAGGGAAAAACTGTTTTTT.

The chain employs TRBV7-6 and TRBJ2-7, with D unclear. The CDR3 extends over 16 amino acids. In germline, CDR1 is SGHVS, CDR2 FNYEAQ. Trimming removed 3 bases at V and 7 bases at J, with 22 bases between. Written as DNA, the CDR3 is TGTGCCAGCAGCTTCACCCCCCTCGGCTCCCCCAGGGAGCAGTACTTC. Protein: CASSFTPLGSPREQYF.

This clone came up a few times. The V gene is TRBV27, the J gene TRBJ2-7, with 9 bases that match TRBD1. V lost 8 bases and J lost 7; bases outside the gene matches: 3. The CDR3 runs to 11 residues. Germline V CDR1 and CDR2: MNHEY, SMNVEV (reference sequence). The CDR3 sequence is CASRQGGEQYF. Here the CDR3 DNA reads TGTGCCAGCCGACAGGGGGGAGAGCAGTACTTC.

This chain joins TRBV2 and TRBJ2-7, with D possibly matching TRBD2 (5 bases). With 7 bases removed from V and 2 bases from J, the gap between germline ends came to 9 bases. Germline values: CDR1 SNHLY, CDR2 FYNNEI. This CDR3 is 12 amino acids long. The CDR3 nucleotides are TGTGCCAGCAATGGGGAGCCCTACGAGCAGTACTTC. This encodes CASNGEPYEQYF.

The CDR3 is CASSDWGRGRTGELFF. In nucleotides, the CDR3 is TGTGCCAGCAGTGACTGGGGCAGGGGGCGAACCGGGGAGCTGTTTTTT. V usage is TRBV6-4 and J usage is TRBJ2-2; 8 bases map to TRBD1. Germline CDR1 is MRHNA and CDR2 is SNTAGT. V trimming: 1 base; J trimming: 5 bases; junction bases outside the gene matches: 6. The CDR3 is 16 residues long.

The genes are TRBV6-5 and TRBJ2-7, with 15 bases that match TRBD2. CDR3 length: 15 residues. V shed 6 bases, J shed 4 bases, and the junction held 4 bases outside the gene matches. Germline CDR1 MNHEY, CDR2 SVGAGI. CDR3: CASRPGLAGGYEQYF. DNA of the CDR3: TGTGCCAGCAGGCCGGGACTAGCGGGAGGATACGAGCAGTACTTC.

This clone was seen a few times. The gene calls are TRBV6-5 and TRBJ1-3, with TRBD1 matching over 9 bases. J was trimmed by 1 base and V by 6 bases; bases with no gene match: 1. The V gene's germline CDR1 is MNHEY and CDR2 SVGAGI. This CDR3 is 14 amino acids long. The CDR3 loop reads CASRGTGSGNTIYF. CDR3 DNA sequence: TGTGCCAGCAGGGGGACAGGGTCTGGAAACACCATATATTTT.

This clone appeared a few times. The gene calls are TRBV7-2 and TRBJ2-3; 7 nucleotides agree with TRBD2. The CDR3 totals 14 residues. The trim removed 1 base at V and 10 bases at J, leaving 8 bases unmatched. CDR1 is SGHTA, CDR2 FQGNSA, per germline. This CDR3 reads CASSLGGRDLAQYF. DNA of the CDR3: TGTGCCAGCAGCTTAGGAGGGAGGGATCTTGCGCAGTATTTT.

CDR3 bases: TGCGCCAGCAGCTTCATAGCGGGACGCTCCTACAATGAGCAGTTCTTC. It encodes CASSFIAGRSYNEQFF. V and J are TRBV5-1 and TRBJ2-1; TRBD2 aligns across 8 bases. CDR1 SGHRS and CDR2 YFSETQ come from the germline V gene. Losses at the gene ends were 2 bases for V and 0 bases for J; bases not matched to a gene: 4. CDR3 length equals 16 residues.

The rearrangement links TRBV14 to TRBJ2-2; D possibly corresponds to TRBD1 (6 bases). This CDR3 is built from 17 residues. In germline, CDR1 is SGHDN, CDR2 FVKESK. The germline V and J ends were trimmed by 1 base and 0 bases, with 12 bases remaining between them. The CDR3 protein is CASSQAWGRTNTGELFF. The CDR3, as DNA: TGTGCCAGCAGCCAAGCGTGGGGGCGGACGAACACCGGGGAGCTGTTTTTT.